The clone carrying this TCR beta chain was detected a few times. Its antigen is unknown. As to time point: week 47, end of study. Doses comprised 300 ug of mutant IDH1 20-mer peptide each, plus topical imiquimod. The sample comes from a study of a mutant IDH1 vaccine in newly diagnosed glioma. About the study: Vaccination was launched 4-6 weeks after radiotherapy alone, or with temozolomide cycles. Treated patients, averaging about 40 years, were around 62% male and about 38% female. V12 took place at week 35, and V13 at week 47. Study-wide points: Alterations occurring in top peripheral T cell clonotypes seemed unrelated to pseudoprogression.

The V end was cut by 4 bases, the J end by 2 bases, with 13 bases between. Germline V lookup: CDR1 SGDLS, CDR2 YYNGEE. The CDR3 contains 14 residues. Data came from immunoSEQ multiplex PCR; TCRdb stores just in-frame clones and leaves some out. The sample holds about 24,000 clones, almost 85% seen once. Sequenced here: PBMCs, sampled from a glioma patient whose treatment included an IDH1 peptide vaccine. The sequence was obtained from a man aged 35 to 55 with glioma. The chain carries TRBV9 and TRBJ2-7; D is possibly TRBD1 (6 bases). CDR3 DNA sequence: TGTGCCAGCAGCACCCAGACAGGAGCCTACGAGCAGTACTTC. Translating it yields CASSTQTGAYEQYF. The full variable domain, in which reference TRBV9 and TRBJ2-7 provide the parts outside the CDR3, is DSGVTQTPKHLITATGQRVTLRCSPRSGDLSVYWYQQSLDQGLQFLIQYYNGEERAKGNILERFSAQQFPDLHSELNLSSLELGDSALYFCASSTQTGAYEQYFGPGTRLTVT.